The 2 T cell receptor beta chains below come from one sample, sequenced in a study of blood T cell repertoires in COVID-19. This table comes from immunoSEQ multiplex PCR, and its TCRdb copy is limited to in-frame clones, with some not included. The repertoire holds approximately 210,000 clones, about 86% seen once, with 0.65% to 0.95% in the top ten. Sequenced input: peripheral blood. These receptors came from a woman between 70 and 85 years old with acute or convalescent COVID-19.

This rearrangement joins TRBV19 to TRBJ2-7; D is ambiguous. The CDR3 covers 14 residues. CDR1 LNHDA and CDR2 SQIVND come from the germline V gene (reference sequence). Trimming took off 2 bases at V and 7 bases at J, with 15 bases between the two ends. The CDR3 bases are TGTGCCAGTAGTATATTAGGATCATCAGGAGAGCAGTACTTC. This gives the protein CASSILGSSGEQYF.

The chain links TRBV9 to TRBJ2-1, with D perhaps matching TRBD1 (10 bases). The germline V gene has CDR1 SGDLS and CDR2 YYNGEE. The CDR3 spans 22 residues. The V end was cut by 1 base, the J end by 0 bases, with 29 bases between. CDR3 sequence (DNA): TGTGCCAGCAGCGTACCGAGGGGGACAGGGGAAAATAGCGGGAGCTCCTACAATGAGCAGTTCTTC. Protein: CASSVPRGTGENSGSSYNEQFF.